This record concerns one TCR beta chain sequence. This entry is derived from a study of T cell changes during pregnancy in multiple sclerosis. Germline V lookup: CDR1 LNHDA, CDR2 SQIVND (reference sequence). The CDR3 has 16 residues. The V gene end was trimmed by 6 bases and the J gene end by 2 bases; junction bases not matched to a gene: 10. Libraries were prepared by immunoSEQ multiplex PCR; TCRdb keeps only in-frame clonotypes and omits some of them. The sample consists of 55,000 to 70,000 clones, approximately 90% of them appearing once. The sequence derives from a female donor in good health, enrolled as a control in a pregnancy study. The material was peripheral blood, obtained in the third trimester of pregnancy. This chain links TRBV19 with TRBJ1-2; 9 bases align to TRBD1. The CDR3 DNA sequence: TGTGCCAGTAGGAGGACCGACAGGGGGAAAAACTATGGCTACACCTTC. It yields the protein CASRRTDRGKNYGYTF.